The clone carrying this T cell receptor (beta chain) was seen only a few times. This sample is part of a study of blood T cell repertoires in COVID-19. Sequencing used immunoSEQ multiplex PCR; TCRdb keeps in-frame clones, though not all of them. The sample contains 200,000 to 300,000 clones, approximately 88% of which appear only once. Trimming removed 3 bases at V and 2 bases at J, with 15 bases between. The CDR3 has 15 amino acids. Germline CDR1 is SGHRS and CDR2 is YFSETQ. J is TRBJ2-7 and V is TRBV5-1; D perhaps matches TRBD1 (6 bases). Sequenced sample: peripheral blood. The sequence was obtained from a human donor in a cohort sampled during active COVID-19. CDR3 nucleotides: TGCGCCAGCAGCTGGACCTCCAGGGGCCCCTACGAGCAGTACTTC. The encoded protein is CASSWTSRGPYEQYF.